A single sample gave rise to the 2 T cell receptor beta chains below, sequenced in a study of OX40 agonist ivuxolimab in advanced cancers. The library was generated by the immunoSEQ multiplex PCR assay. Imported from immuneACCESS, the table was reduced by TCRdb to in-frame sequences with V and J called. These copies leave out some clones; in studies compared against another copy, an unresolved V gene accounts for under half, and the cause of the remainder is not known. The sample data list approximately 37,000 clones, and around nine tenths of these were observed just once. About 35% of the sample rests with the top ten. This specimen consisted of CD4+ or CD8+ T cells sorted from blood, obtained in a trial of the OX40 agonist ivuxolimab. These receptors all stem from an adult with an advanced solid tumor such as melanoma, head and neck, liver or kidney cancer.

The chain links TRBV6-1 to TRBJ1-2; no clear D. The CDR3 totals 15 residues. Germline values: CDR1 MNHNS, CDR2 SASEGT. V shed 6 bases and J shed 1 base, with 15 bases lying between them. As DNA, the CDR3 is TGTGCCAGCAGCCTAACTAGTCTGAATAACTATGGCTACACCTTC. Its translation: CASSLTSLNNYGYTF.

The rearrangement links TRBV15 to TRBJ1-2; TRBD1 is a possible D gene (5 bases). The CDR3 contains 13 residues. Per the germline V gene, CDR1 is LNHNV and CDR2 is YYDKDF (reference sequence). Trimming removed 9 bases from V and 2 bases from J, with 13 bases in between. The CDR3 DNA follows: TGTGCCACAAGATCGGCAGGGAACTATGGCTACACCTTC. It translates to CATRSAGNYGYTF. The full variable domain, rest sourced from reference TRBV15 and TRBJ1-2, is DAMVIQNPRYQVTQFGKPVTLSCSQTLNHNVMYWYQQKSSQAPKLLFHYYDKDFNNEADTPDNFQSRRPNTSFCFLDIRSPGLGDTAMYLCATRSAGNYGYTFGSGTRLTVV.